This passage covers 27 T cell receptor beta chains from one sample sequenced in a study of OX40 agonist ivuxolimab in advanced cancers. Libraries were constructed by the immunoSEQ multiplex PCR assay. TCRdb retrieved this table from immuneACCESS and kept in-frame rearrangements only. Not all clones are present; in checked studies, unresolved V genes account for under half, and no reason is known for the remainder. This sample holds about 64,000 clones; approximately 78% were observed only once. Approximately 5.2% of the sample comes from the top ten. The source was CD4+ or CD8+ T cells sorted from blood, collected in a trial of the OX40 agonist ivuxolimab. Receptor source: an adult with an advanced solid tumor such as melanoma, head and neck, liver or kidney cancer.

This chain joins TRBV29-1 and TRBJ2-2; D is uncertain. The CDR3 runs to 12 residues. V gave up 5 bases and J gave up 9 bases, with 13 bases separating them. CDR1 and CDR2 (germline): SQVTM, ANQGSEA. CDR3 sequence reads: CSVKGQDRELFF. CDR3 coding DNA: TGCAGCGTTAAAGGCCAGGATAGGGAGCTGTTTTTT.

J is TRBJ2-7 and V is TRBV7-8; TRBD1 aligns across 7 bases. The germline CDR1 and CDR2 sequences are SGHVS and FQNEAQ. The CDR3 is 14 residues long. Trimming took 5 bases from V and 9 from J; bases not matched to a gene: 13. The CDR3 bases are TGTGCCAGCAGCACGGCCGGGACAGCTGCGGGGCAGTACTTC. Translating it yields CASSTAGTAAGQYF.

This clone was seen once. The rearrangement joins TRBV15 to TRBJ1-1; the D is unclear. The germline V and J ends were trimmed by 3 bases and 2 bases, with 7 bases remaining between them. The CDR3 length is 13 residues. Germline assignment: CDR1 LNHNV and CDR2 YYDKDF (reference sequence). The CDR3 reads CATSSNSNTEAFF. The CDR3 DNA sequence: TGTGCCACCAGCAGTAACAGCAACACTGAAGCTTTCTTT.

This chain uses TRBV25-1 with TRBJ1-2; 11 bases match TRBD1. Losses at the gene ends were 3 bases for V and 6 bases for J; bases not matched to a gene: 9. This CDR3 comprises 16 residues. Germline V gene lookup returns CDR1 MGHDK and CDR2 SYGVNS. The CDR3, as DNA: TGTGCCAGCAGTGACCAACCGGGACAGGGGGACCATGGCTACACCTTC. This encodes CASSDQPGQGDHGYTF.

The chain recombines TRBV19 with TRBJ1-5; D is possibly TRBD1 (5 bases). CDR3 length equals 14 residues. Germline V CDR1 and CDR2: LNHDA, SQIVND (reference sequence). V was clipped by 11 bases and J by 0 bases, with 14 bases between them. As DNA, the CDR3 is TGTGCCTACGGGGGGGGAAATAGCAATCAGCCCCAGCATTTT. It is translated as CAYGGGNSNQPQHF.

About this clone: The same CDR3 arises from other DNA sequences in this sample as well. This chain joins TRBV6-7 and TRBJ2-1, with 8 bases lining up with TRBD2. TRBV6-7 is an open reading frame, and its role is uncertain. The CDR3 consists of 15 residues. Trimming at V came to 2 bases and at J to 3 bases, leaving 3 bases not matched to a gene. The chain's CDR3 is CASSYGTSGYNEQFF. The CDR3 nucleotides are TGTGCCAGCAGTTACGGGACTAGTGGCTACAATGAGCAGTTCTTC.

This clone has just a few counts. The V gene is TRBV7-8, the J gene TRBJ2-7; D uncertain. The V end lost 5 bases, the J end lost 2 bases, and 13 bases lay between the germline ends. The CDR3 has 14 amino acids. Germline values: CDR1 SGHVS, CDR2 FQNEAQ. The CDR3 region is CASSLGPTAYEQYF. The CDR3, as DNA: TGTGCCAGCAGCCTAGGCCCGACCGCCTACGAGCAGTACTTC.

Sample share makes this clone medium-sized. The genes are TRBV6-6 and TRBJ1-2; D is uncertain. The CDR3 has 15 residues. Germline V CDR1 and CDR2: MNHNY, SVGAGI (reference sequence). The V and J ends lost 6 bases and 3 bases respectively, with 17 bases between them. CDR3 DNA sequence: TGTGCCAGCAGACACGGTGGTCACCTCGACTATGGCTACACCTTC. It yields the protein CASRHGGHLDYGYTF.

This rearrangement joins TRBV10-3 to TRBJ2-5; D is possibly TRBD1 (5 bases). The J call could be wrong; TRBJ2-7 is a better fit for the DNA end. The CDR3 loop spans 14 amino acids. Germline V gene sequence: CDR1 ENHRY, CDR2 SYGVKD. The CDR3 sequence is CAISEKTVSYEQYF. For the CDR3, the DNA is TGTGCCATCAGTGAGAAGACAGTCTCCTACGAGCAGTACTTC.

The genes are TRBV5-1 and TRBJ2-3; D remains unclear. The CDR3 is made up of 13 amino acids. The germline V gene has CDR1 SGHRS and CDR2 YFSETQ. Trimming cost V 4 bases and J 2 bases, with 8 bases left between them. The CDR3 DNA reads TGCGCCAGCAGCACGGTTCCCACAGATACGCAGTATTTT. It yields the protein CASSTVPTDTQYF.

The chain uses TRBV5-7 and TRBJ2-6; D unclear. TRBV5-7 is placed among ORFs of uncertain function. Between the trimmed V and J ends, which lost 0 bases and 3 bases, there was a span of 7 bases. CDR3 length: 15 residues. CDR3 coding DNA: TGTGCCAGCAGCTTGGCCGGATTTGGGGCCAACGTCCTGACTTTC. Its translation is CASSLAGFGANVLTF.

V is TRBV9 and J is TRBJ1-2, with 7 bases lining up with TRBD1. Germline loops: CDR1 SGDLS, CDR2 YYNGEE. This CDR3 has 18 residues. Trimming cost V 1 base and J 2 bases; bases outside gene matches: 14. This CDR3 is CASSVRVGKDRPNYGYTF. CDR3 in DNA: TGTGCCAGCAGCGTACGGGTTGGGAAGGACAGGCCAAACTATGGCTACACCTTC.

J is TRBJ2-2 and V is TRBV6-6; D is undetermined. V shed 0 bases and J shed 4 bases, with 3 bases lying between them. Germline lookup yields CDR1 MNHNY and CDR2 SVGAGI (reference sequence). This CDR3 has 13 residues. The CDR3 region has the DNA TGTGCCAGCAGTTACTCTAGCACCGGGGAGCTGTTTTTT. Residues: CASSYSSTGELFF.

V is TRBV6-1 and J is TRBJ2-3; 7 bases align to TRBD1. From germline, CDR1 is MNHNS and CDR2 SASEGT. The trim removed 2 bases at V and 0 bases at J, leaving 5 bases unmatched. The CDR3 loop spans 16 amino acids. The CDR3 region has the DNA TGTGCCAGCAGTGAAAACAGGGGTGTGAGCACAGATACGCAGTATTTT. Translating gives CASSENRGVSTDTQYF.

This sequence joins TRBV7-9 and TRBJ2-4; unclear D gene. The CDR3 length is 19 residues. The germline V gene encodes CDR1 SEHNR and CDR2 FQNEAQ (reference sequence). Trimming cost V 5 bases and J 4 bases, with 27 bases left between them. The CDR3 DNA reads TGTGCCAGCAGCCACCAACCGATCCGGGCCCTTTTATCAAAAAACATTCAGTACTTC. As protein: CASSHQPIRALLSKNIQYF.

The V call is TRBV4-3, the J call TRBJ1-2; D might be TRBD1 (5 bases). CDR1 and CDR2 from the germline V gene are LGHNA and YSLEER. The CDR3 sequence is 16 residues long. Trimming cost V 0 bases and J 2 bases, with 13 bases left between them. CDR3 residues: CASSQETGRENYGYTF. The CDR3 bases are TGCGCCAGCAGCCAAGAAACAGGCAGGGAGAACTATGGCTACACCTTC.

The rearrangement uses TRBV19 and TRBJ2-2; D gene unclear. Deletions cut 8 bases from V and 0 bases from J, with 16 bases between. CDR1 is LNHDA, CDR2 SQIVND, per germline (reference sequence). The CDR3 has 16 amino acids. The CDR3 sequence is CASVVSLSSNTGELFF. The CDR3 DNA follows: TGTGCCAGTGTGGTTTCGCTCTCCTCGAACACCGGGGAGCTGTTTTTT.

The J gene is TRBJ1-2, the V gene TRBV5-1; 10 positions agree with TRBD1. V shed 4 bases and J 6 bases; nucleotides not matched to a gene: 9. There are 15 residues in the CDR3. CDR1 SGHRS and CDR2 YFSETQ come from the germline V gene. This CDR3 is CASSAYRQGANGYTF. Here the CDR3 DNA reads TGCGCCAGCAGCGCATACCGACAGGGGGCTAATGGCTACACCTTC.

This sequence joins TRBV27 and TRBJ2-5, with D tentatively TRBD2 (5 bases). This CDR3 is built from 13 residues. Germline CDR1 MNHEY, CDR2 SMNVEV (reference sequence). Trimming removed 1 base from V and 5 bases from J, with 8 bases in between. CDR3 nucleotide sequence: TGTGCCAGCAGTTTATTGGGAGTCGAGACCCAGTACTTC. Its translation: CASSLLGVETQYF.

This clone was observed once. The rearrangement links TRBV5-4 to TRBJ1-3, with D possibly being TRBD1 (5 bases). CDR1 and CDR2 from the germline V gene are SGHNT and YYREEE (reference sequence). V lost 5 bases and J 1 base, leaving 19 bases between the germline ends. This CDR3 has 17 residues. Here the CDR3 DNA reads TGTGCCAGCAGTTACGGCACAGGACCTACTTCTGGAAACACCATATATTTT. It encodes CASSYGTGPTSGNTIYF. The full variable domain, its missing parts supplied by reference TRBV5-4 and TRBJ1-3, is ETGVTQSPTHLIKTRGQQVTLRCSSQSGHNTVSWYQQALGQGPQFIFQYYREEENGRGNFPPRFSGLQFPNYSSELNVNALELDDSALYLCASSYGTGPTSGNTIYFGEGSWLTVV.

In this sample, this clone turned up once. The rearrangement links TRBV10-3 to TRBJ2-3; 10 bases are shared with TRBD2. From germline, CDR1 is ENHRY and CDR2 SYGVKD. The junction had 16 bases not matched to a gene; V was cut back by 4 bases and J by 6 bases. This CDR3 has 18 residues. The CDR3 loop reads CAISGGRGTSGVGDTQYF. CDR3 bases: TGTGCCATCAGTGGAGGGAGAGGTACTAGCGGGGTCGGTGATACGCAGTATTTT.

The CDR3 DNA follows: TGTGCCAGCAGGTTACACCTGGGGGCCAACGTCCTGACTTTC. Residues: CASRLHLGANVLTF. This chain uses TRBV6-5 with TRBJ2-6; no clear D gene. The CDR3 has 14 amino acids. V lost 6 bases and J 4 bases, leaving 10 bases between the germline ends. Germline V gene data show CDR1 as MNHEY and CDR2 as SVGAGI.

This clone was seen ten or more times. This rearrangement joins TRBV30 to TRBJ1-1; D gene unclear. V was cut by 1 base and J by 1 base, with 7 bases left in between. Germline V gives CDR1 GTSNPN, CDR2 SVGIG (reference sequence). This CDR3 has 13 residues. The DNA of the CDR3 is TGTGCCTGGAGTGATGGAAGGAACACTGAAGCTTTCTTT. Translating gives CAWSDGRNTEAFF.

This rearrangement joins TRBV11-1 to TRBJ1-1, with D possibly being TRBD1 (6 bases). CDR1 is SGHAT and CDR2 is FQDESV in the germline V gene (reference sequence). The CDR3 is 14 residues long. V was clipped by 5 bases and J by 0 bases, with 10 bases between them. The CDR3 sequence: CASSPDSLNTEAFF. In nucleotides, the CDR3 is TGTGCCAGCAGCCCGGACAGCTTGAACACTGAAGCTTTCTTT.

The chain employs TRBV5-3 and TRBJ2-6, with TRBD1 as a possible D gene (6 bases). TRBV5-3 is an ORF, with its function uncertain. This CDR3 has 23 amino acids. The V gene lost 0 bases and the J gene lost 1 base, with 29 bases spanning the gap. CDR3 coding DNA: TGTGCCAGAAGCTTGGCCGTCGTCCGTATGCCCCAGGGGTTCGGGTCTGGGGCCAACGTCCTGACTTTC. Amino acids: CARSLAVVRMPQGFGSGANVLTF.

The J gene is TRBJ2-1, the V gene TRBV5-1; D is possibly TRBD2 (5 bases). Per germline, CDR1 SGHRS and CDR2 YFSETQ. The CDR3 has 14 amino acids. V dropped 1 base and J dropped 5 bases, with 10 bases sitting between them. CDR3 loop: CASSLTGENNEQFF. In nucleotides, the CDR3 is TGCGCCAGCAGCTTGACCGGGGAAAACAATGAGCAGTTCTTC.

The chain has TRBV7-2 and TRBJ1-1, with D possibly being TRBD1 (5 bases). Per germline, CDR1 SGHTA and CDR2 FQGNSA. V was pared by 5 bases and J by 4 bases, with 17 bases between. This CDR3 comprises 15 residues. CDR3 residues: CASSPRLGPGTEAFF. CDR3 in DNA: TGTGCCAGCAGCCCCAGACTGGGACCCGGCACTGAAGCTTTCTTT.